In this sample, the clone carrying this T cell receptor beta chain turned up a few times. In the authors' workflow: Estimation of nucleated cell counts was performed using reference gene primer amplification. Here immunoSEQ multiplex PCR was the method, and the copy in TCRdb shows in-frame clones only, minus some. That table furnishes V, J and clone size, whereas the DNA furnished D and trimming. The top ten hold 20% to 25% of the sample, which has 75,000 to 95,000 clones, roughly 72% seen once. The length of the CDR3 is 17 residues. The sample comes from a study of blood T cell repertoires in COVID-19.

This TCR came from a woman aged 60-75 years in a cohort sampled during active or convalescent COVID-19. Input material: peripheral blood. The chain couples TRBV21-1 to TRBJ1-1; the D segment call TRBD1 is taken from the table without a DNA check. TRBV21-1 is listed as a pseudogene. CDR3 sequence (DNA): TGTGCCAGCAGCAAGGAAAAGCGGACAGGGAAGAACACTGAAGCTTTCTTT. It encodes CASSKEKRTGKNTEAFF.